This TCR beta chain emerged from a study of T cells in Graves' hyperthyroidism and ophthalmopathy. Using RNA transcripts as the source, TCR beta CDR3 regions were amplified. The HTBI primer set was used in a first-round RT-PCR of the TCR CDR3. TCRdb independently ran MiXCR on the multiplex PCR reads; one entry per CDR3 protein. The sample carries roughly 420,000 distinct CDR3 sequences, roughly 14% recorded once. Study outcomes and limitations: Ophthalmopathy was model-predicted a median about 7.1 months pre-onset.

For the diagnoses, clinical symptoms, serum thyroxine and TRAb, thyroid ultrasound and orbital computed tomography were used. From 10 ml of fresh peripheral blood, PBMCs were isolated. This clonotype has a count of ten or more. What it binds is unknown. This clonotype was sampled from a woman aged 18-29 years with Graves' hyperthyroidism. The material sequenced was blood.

In nucleotides, the CDR3 is TGTGCCAGCAGTGCCCCCGGGACAGGGGGCGAAGAGACCCAGTACTTC. Translated, it gives CASSAPGTGGEETQYF. The chain has TRBV28 and TRBJ2-5, with 12 bases matching TRBD1. The length of the CDR3 is 16 residues. V dropped 5 bases and J dropped 3; count of bases not matched to a gene: 7. Germline values: CDR1 MDHEN, CDR2 SYDVKM.